These 14 T cell receptor beta chains originate from one sample sequenced in a study of early T cells in non-severe SARS-CoV-2 infection. TCRdb processed the 5' RACE reads anew with MiXCR; each CDR3 protein has one entry. The sample carries approximately 90,000 distinct CDR3 sequences, approximately 17% recorded once. This specimen consisted of whole blood, obtained at baseline. These receptors were obtained from an adult who was a healthcare worker with PCR-confirmed SARS-CoV-2 infection or an uninfected control (not recorded which).

In its sample, this clonotype was seen a few times. This chain uses TRBV30 with TRBJ1-5; the D is unclear. CDR1 is GTSNPN, CDR2 SVGIG, per germline (reference sequence). CDR3 length: 11 residues. V was trimmed by 2 bases and J by 6 bases, leaving 5 bases between them. The CDR3 sequence is CAWSKGQPQHF. DNA for the CDR3: TGTGCCTGGAGTAAAGGTCAGCCCCAGCATTTT.

The chain employs TRBV20-1 and TRBJ2-7; 7 bases align to TRBD2. The germline V gene has CDR1 DFQATT and CDR2 SNEGSKA (reference sequence). V trimming: 3 bases; J trimming: 3 bases; junction bases outside the gene matches: 8. This CDR3 comprises 14 residues. The CDR3 here is CSASLTSRDYEQYF. The CDR3, as DNA: TGCAGTGCTAGCTTGACTAGCAGAGACTACGAGCAGTACTTC.

This rearrangement joins TRBV9 to TRBJ2-7; D not certain. CDR1 and CDR2 from the germline V gene are SGDLS and YYNGEE. The V end lost 3 bases, the J end lost 6 bases, and 13 bases lay between the germline ends. The CDR3 consists of 13 residues. CDR3 amino acids: CASSGRASGEQYF. CDR3 nucleotide sequence: TGTGCCAGCAGCGGAAGGGCCTCGGGCGAGCAGTACTTC.

The gene calls are TRBV28 and TRBJ2-7; D may be TRBD1 or TRBD2 (5 bases each). Trimming shortened V by 8 bases and J by 3 bases, and 17 bases separated the two germline ends. CDR3 length equals 14 residues. Germline CDR1 MDHEN, CDR2 SYDVKM. The DNA for the CDR3 is TGTGCCAGCTCCACCCGGGGAGACAGCTACGAGCAGTACTTC. This codes for CASSTRGDSYEQYF.

This clonotype was found many times. The rearrangement joins TRBV9 to TRBJ2-1, with D uncertain. Trimming stripped 8 bases from V and 6 bases from J, with 21 bases between. The CDR3 has 15 amino acids. Germline assignment: CDR1 SGDLS and CDR2 YYNGEE. CDR3 nucleotides: TGTGCCAGACCCCCCCGGCGGAATAATTTCAATGAGCAGTTCTTC. Translation: CARPPRRNNFNEQFF.

This clonotype was seen a handful of times. The CDR3 DNA reads as TGTGCCAGCAGTTCCTGGACCGGGACTAGCCCGGTAGATGAGCAGTTCTTC. Its translation is CASSSWTGTSPVDEQFF. The V and J genes are TRBV27 and TRBJ2-1, with 9 bases lining up with TRBD2. V shed 4 bases and J 8 bases; nucleotides not matched to a gene: 15. The CDR3 runs to 17 residues. The germline V gene has CDR1 MNHEY and CDR2 SMNVEV (reference sequence).

This clonotype was detected ten times or more. V is TRBV12-3 or TRBV12-4 and J is TRBJ2-1; 7 bases agree with TRBD2. Germline trimming cut 3 bases from V and 4 bases from J; bases unmatched to any gene: 6. The CDR3 covers 15 residues. The CDR3 loop is CASSFGGSSYNEQFF. CDR3 in DNA: TGTGCCAGCAGTTTTGGCGGGAGTAGTTACAATGAGCAGTTCTTC.

This clonotype has at least ten counts. J is TRBJ2-7 and V is TRBV20-1; perhaps D is TRBD1 or TRBD2 (5 bases each). CDR1 is DFQATT and CDR2 is SNEGSKA in the germline V gene (reference sequence). This CDR3 is 15 amino acids long. V was cut by 7 bases and J by 3 bases, with 22 bases left in between. The DNA of the CDR3 is TGCAGTGTGTTGGGGCGGGCGCCCAGAGTCTACGAGCAGTACTTC. Translation: CSVLGRAPRVYEQYF.

The chain employs TRBV27 and TRBJ1-2, with 7 nucleotides matching TRBD1. CDR1 and CDR2 (germline): MNHEY, SMNVEV (reference sequence). V lost 2 bases and J lost 0; bases outside the gene matches: 9. The CDR3 sequence is 17 residues long. The CDR3 protein is CASSLRPPDRANYGYTF. As DNA, the CDR3 is TGTGCCAGCAGTTTAAGGCCCCCCGACAGGGCTAACTATGGCTACACCTTC.

This clonotype was counted only a few times. The rearrangement joins TRBV7-2 to TRBJ2-5, with D unclear. V lost 5 bases, J lost 0 bases, and 7 bases lay in between. CDR3 length: 13 residues. Germline CDR1 and CDR2: SGHTA and FQGNSA. DNA of the CDR3: TGTGCCAGCAGCCCAGGACACCAAGAGACCCAGTACTTC. It encodes CASSPGHQETQYF.

In its sample, this clonotype was seen a few times. The chain is built from TRBV4-3 and TRBJ1-5; D unclear. This CDR3 comprises 15 residues. Germline V lookup: CDR1 LGHNA, CDR2 YSLEER. V gave up 0 bases and J gave up 7 bases, with 13 bases separating them. DNA for the CDR3: TGCGCCAGCAGCCAAGATGACGGAGGAGGCCAGCCCCAGCATTTT. Encoded protein: CASSQDDGGGQPQHF.

In this sample, this clonotype turned up a few times. The chain is built from TRBV4-1 and TRBJ2-5; 12 nucleotides align to TRBD2. The CDR3 length is 14 residues. The germline CDR1 and CDR2 sequences are MGHRA and YSYEKL. The V gene end was trimmed by 4 bases and the J gene end by 3 bases; junction bases not matched to a gene: 0. This chain's CDR3 is CASSPSGREETQYF. CDR3 DNA: TGCGCCAGCAGCCCTAGCGGGAGGGAAGAGACCCAGTACTTC.

The chain has TRBV6-2 or TRBV6-3 and TRBJ1-1; D is undetermined. The germline V gene encodes CDR1 MNHEY and CDR2 SVGEGT. The V and J ends lost 6 bases and 11 bases respectively, with 16 bases between them. CDR3 length equals 12 residues. The CDR3 is CASSLREIGAFF. In nucleotides, the CDR3 is TGTGCCAGCAGCCTTCGAGAAATCGGGGCTTTCTTT.

This clonotype turned up a few times. The chain recombines TRBV6-1 with TRBJ1-4; unclear D gene. Germline V gene sequence: CDR1 MNHNS, CDR2 SASEGT. V was cut by 2 bases and J by 1 base, with 5 bases left in between. This CDR3 has 14 amino acids. CDR3 coding DNA: TGTGCCAGCAGTGAATTTGGAACTAATGAAAAACTGTTTTTT. Its translation is CASSEFGTNEKLFF.